This TCR beta chain was sequenced in a study of blood T cells in healthy people across ages. Notes on the study in general: Long-lived donors carried more naive CD4+ cells and greater diversity than aged donors.

With each sample, at least 5.5 micrograms of total RNA were extracted. Primed by a sample-barcoded 5' primer and a J-beta primer mix, a second PCR proceeded for 7 to 11 cycles. Each of the cDNA molecules was tagged by a template-switch adaptor with 12 random nucleotides. In TCRdb, the 5' RACE reads were re-called with MiXCR into one record per CDR3 protein. The table shows hundreds of thousands of distinct CDR3 sequences, with less than 35% occurring only once. Germline CDR1 and CDR2: MNHNS and SASEGT. V lost 5 bases and J lost 2, with 8 bases in between. The CDR3 has 13 residues. This clonotype was seen repeatedly, ten times or more. The antigen is undetermined.

The sequenced sample consisted of blood. The rearrangement links TRBV6-1 to TRBJ2-3; no firm D call. The sequence was obtained from a woman of 80 years or more in good health. The CDR3 coding sequence is TGTGCCAGCAGTAGACAACTCACAGATACGCAGTATTTT. This codes for CASSRQLTDTQYF.